These 17 T cell receptor beta chains were sequenced from one sample in a study of T-cell reconstitution after alpha-beta-depleted transplantation in children (dated by TCRdb to about 2016). Library preparation used PCR. This sample was sequenced with an Illumina HiSeq 2500. TCR library preparation used molecular barcoding, with unique molecular identifiers applied to normalize quantification of the TCRbeta repertoire. Using fastp trimming at Q25 and MiXCR clonotype assembly, TCRdb reanalyzed the public sequencing data and kept in-frame beta chains. Merged by CDR3 protein, the rows form single entries marked with the most common genes and DNA. The sample table holds hundreds of thousands of distinct CDR3 sequences, of which around 12% were seen once. The leading ten clones occupy roughly 5.4% of the sample. The material sequenced was PBMCs from the stem cell graft donor, taken from the stem cell graft. The receptors were gathered from a human donor who donated a stem cell graft to a child with combined immunodeficiency.

The rearrangement joins TRBV12-5 to TRBJ2-7, with D possibly TRBD2 on 5 matching bases. Germline V gives CDR1 LGHNT, CDR2 FRNRAP. This CDR3 is 13 amino acids long. The V end was cut by 6 bases, the J end by 2 bases, with 11 bases between. For the CDR3, the DNA is TGTGCTAGTGGGTGGGAGACGACCTACGAGCAGTACTTC. Protein product: CASGWETTYEQYF.

The J gene is TRBJ1-5, the V gene TRBV5-5; D gene ambiguous. Germline CDR1 and CDR2: SGHKS and YYEKEE (reference sequence). The CDR3 runs 17 residues. Trimming left V 4 bases short and J 0 bases short, with 17 bases between. The CDR3 loop reads CASSPDSGSPSNQPQHF. As DNA, the CDR3 is TGTGCCAGCAGCCCAGACTCGGGATCCCCTAGCAATCAGCCCCAGCATTTT.

This clonotype was picked up many times. The gene calls are TRBV7-8 and TRBJ2-2; TRBD1 agrees at 10 bases. Trimming removed 5 bases from V and 0 bases from J; junction bases left unmatched: 3. CDR1 SGHVS and CDR2 FQNEAQ come from the germline V gene. The CDR3 consists of 16 residues. The chain's CDR3 is CASSLGTGANTGELFF. The DNA of the CDR3 is TGTGCCAGCAGCCTTGGGACAGGGGCGAACACCGGGGAGCTGTTTTTT.

The table lists this clonotype with many counts. V is TRBV12-3 or TRBV12-4 and J is TRBJ1-4; 7 positions agree with TRBD1. This CDR3 region has 18 residues. The trim removed 7 bases at V and 0 bases at J, leaving 14 bases unmatched. CDR3 region: CASTRGERQSSTNEKLFF. In DNA, the CDR3 is TGTGCCAGCACCAGGGGGGAACGACAGAGCTCAACTAATGAAAAACTGTTTTTT.

Here the CDR3 reads CSARDFASEQFF. CDR3 coding DNA: TGCAGTGCTAGAGATTTTGCTAGCGAGCAGTTCTTC. This chain links TRBV20-1 with TRBJ2-1; D is perhaps TRBD2 (5 bases). Per the germline V gene, CDR1 is DFQATT and CDR2 is SNEGSKA (reference sequence). This CDR3 is built from 12 residues. V shed 0 bases and J shed 10 bases, with 10 bases lying between them.

The table lists this clonotype with a few counts. The genes are TRBV6-1 and TRBJ2-7, with D unresolved. This CDR3 has 14 residues. Between the trimmed V and J ends, which lost 5 bases and 0 bases, there was a span of 11 bases. In germline, CDR1 is MNHNS, CDR2 SASEGT. The CDR3 bases are TGTGCCAGCAGTCCAGCGCCTAGCTCCTACGAGCAGTACTTC. Translated, it gives CASSPAPSSYEQYF.

There are a few counts of this clonotype. This chain connects TRBV6-5 to TRBJ2-7; D is possibly TRBD2 (6 bases). There are 17 residues in the CDR3. The V and J ends lost 2 bases and 5 bases respectively, with 22 bases between them. Germline CDR1 reads MNHEY; CDR2 reads SVGAGI. CDR3 region: CASSYLTRDLGVDEQYF. The CDR3 bases are TGTGCCAGCAGTTACCTCACTCGGGACTTAGGTGTCGACGAGCAGTACTTC.

This sequence joins TRBV5-1 and TRBJ2-1, with 10 positions matching TRBD1. Germline CDR1 is SGHRS and CDR2 is YFSETQ. V lost 8 bases and J lost 9; bases outside the gene matches: 8. The CDR3 is 13 amino acids. CDR3 bases: TGCGCCAGACAAAGTCGGGACAGGGGTGAGCAGTTCTTC. The encoded protein is CARQSRDRGEQFF.

This clonotype was observed a few times. The rearrangement joins TRBV6-1 to TRBJ1-5; no clear D gene. Germline V gene sequence: CDR1 MNHNS, CDR2 SASEGT. This CDR3 has 12 residues. Trimming left V 3 bases short and J 5 bases short, with 5 bases between. The CDR3 DNA follows: TGTGCCAGCAGTGACTTATATCAGCCCCAGCATTTT. Protein product: CASSDLYQPQHF.

This clonotype was counted at least ten times. The chain has TRBV12-3 or TRBV12-4 and TRBJ2-7, with a possible D match to TRBD2 (5 bases). The CDR3 loop spans 13 amino acids. Trimming removed 5 bases at V and 5 bases at J, with 13 bases between. CDR3 loop: CASSLGLDHEQYF. CDR3 sequence (DNA): TGTGCCAGCAGTCTCGGACTGGACCACGAGCAGTACTTC.

In its sample, this clonotype was seen once. The V call is TRBV6-5, the J call TRBJ2-7; 8 bases are shared with TRBD1. Looked up from germline, CDR1 is MNHEY and CDR2 is SVGAGI. The trim removed 4 bases at V and 7 bases at J, leaving 9 bases unmatched. The CDR3 contains 14 residues. CDR3 coding DNA: TGTGCCAGCAGTTCCAGGGGGCCCGTGGGAGAGCAGTACTTC. It is translated as CASSSRGPVGEQYF.

This clonotype is termed large. The chain has TRBV27 and TRBJ2-7, with D unclear. CDR3 length equals 14 residues. Germline values: CDR1 MNHEY, CDR2 SMNVEV (reference sequence). The V end was cut by 3 bases, the J end by 3 bases, with 12 bases between. CDR3 loop: CASSFVGGYYEQYF. The DNA for the CDR3 is TGTGCCAGCAGTTTCGTCGGTGGGTACTACGAGCAGTACTTC.

The V gene is TRBV5-1, the J gene TRBJ2-7; D may correspond to TRBD1 or TRBD2 (7 bases each). V lost 4 bases and J 11 bases, leaving 28 bases between the germline ends. The CDR3 has 16 amino acids. Germline CDR1 is SGHRS and CDR2 is YFSETQ. CDR3 residues: CASSPYPGGGGTMKYF. In nucleotides, the CDR3 is TGCGCCAGCAGCCCCTACCCAGGGGGGGGCGGTACGATGAAGTACTTC. Full variable domain (remainder filled in from reference TRBV5-1 and TRBJ2-7): KAGVTQTPRYLIKTRGQQVTLSCSPISGHRSVSWYQQTPGQGLQFLFEYFSETQRNKGNFPGRFSGRQFSNSRSEMNVSTLELGDSALYLCASSPYPGGGGTMKYFGPGTRLTVT.

This clonotype was counted only a few times. The chain has TRBV28 and TRBJ2-1, with TRBD2 matching over 12 bases. J gave up 9 bases and V 6 bases, and 18 bases lay outside the gene matches. In germline, CDR1 is MDHEN, CDR2 SYDVKM. The CDR3 loop spans 18 amino acids. CDR3 coding DNA: TGTGCCAGCAGCCCGACCCTACGCCCTAGCGGGGGGGCCGGTGAGCAGTTCTTC. This codes for CASSPTLRPSGGAGEQFF. Full variable domain (rest looked up from reference TRBV28 and TRBJ2-1): DVKVTQSSRYLVKRTGEKVFLECVQDMDHENMFWYRQDPGLGLRLIYFSYDVKMKEKGDIPEGYSVSREKKERFSLILESASTNQTSMYLCASSPTLRPSGGAGEQFFGPGTRLTVL.

This chain links TRBV7-6 with TRBJ1-1; D is unclear. Per the germline V gene, CDR1 is SGHVS and CDR2 is FNYEAQ. The CDR3 sequence is 15 residues long. V was trimmed by 5 bases and J by 1 base, leaving 14 bases between them. CDR3 protein: CASSETWGKNTEAFF. CDR3 nucleotide sequence: TGTGCCAGCAGCGAAACTTGGGGAAAGAACACTGAAGCTTTCTTT.

This clonotype was seen repeatedly, ten times or more. The rearrangement joins TRBV27 to TRBJ1-1; D possibly corresponds to TRBD1 (5 bases). This CDR3 is built from 16 residues. Germline V lookup: CDR1 MNHEY, CDR2 SMNVEV (reference sequence). Deletions cut 4 bases from V and 6 bases from J, with 21 bases between. CDR3 in amino acids: CASSSAALGREAEAFF. CDR3 in DNA: TGTGCCAGCAGTTCCGCAGCCCTGGGGCGAGAGGCTGAAGCTTTCTTT.

This clonotype was detected ten times or more. The chain recombines TRBV4-3 with TRBJ2-3; 9 bases are a match to TRBD2. The germline CDR1 and CDR2 sequences are LGHNA and YSLEER. This CDR3 contains 18 residues. The V segment lost 0 bases and the J segment 3 bases; nucleotides outside the gene matches: 10. The CDR3 coding sequence is TGCGCCAGCAGCCAAGAGTCGGTGGCGGGGGGGTATACAGATACGCAGTATTTT. This encodes CASSQESVAGGYTDTQYF.